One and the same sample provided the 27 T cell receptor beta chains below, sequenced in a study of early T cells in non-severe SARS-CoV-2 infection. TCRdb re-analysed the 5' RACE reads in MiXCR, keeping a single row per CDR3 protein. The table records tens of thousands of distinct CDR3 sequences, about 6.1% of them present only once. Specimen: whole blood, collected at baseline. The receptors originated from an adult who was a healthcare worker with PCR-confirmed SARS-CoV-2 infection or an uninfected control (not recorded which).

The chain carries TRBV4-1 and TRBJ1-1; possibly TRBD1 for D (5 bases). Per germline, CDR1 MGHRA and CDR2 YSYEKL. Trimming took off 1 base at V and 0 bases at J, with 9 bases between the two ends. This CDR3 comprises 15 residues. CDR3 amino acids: CASSQATAMNTEAFF. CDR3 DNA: TGCGCCAGCAGCCAAGCGACAGCCATGAACACTGAAGCTTTCTTT.

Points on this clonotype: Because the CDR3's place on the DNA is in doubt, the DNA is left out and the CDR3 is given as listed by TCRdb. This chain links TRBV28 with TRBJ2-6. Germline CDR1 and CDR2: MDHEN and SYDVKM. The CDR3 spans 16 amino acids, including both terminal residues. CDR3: CASSSSGISGANVLTF.

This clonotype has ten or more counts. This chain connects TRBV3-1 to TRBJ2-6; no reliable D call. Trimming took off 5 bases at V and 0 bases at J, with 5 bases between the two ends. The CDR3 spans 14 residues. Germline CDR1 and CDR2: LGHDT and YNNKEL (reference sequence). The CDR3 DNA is TGTGCCAGCAGCATAGGCTCTGGGGCCAACGTCCTGACTTTC. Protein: CASSIGSGANVLTF.

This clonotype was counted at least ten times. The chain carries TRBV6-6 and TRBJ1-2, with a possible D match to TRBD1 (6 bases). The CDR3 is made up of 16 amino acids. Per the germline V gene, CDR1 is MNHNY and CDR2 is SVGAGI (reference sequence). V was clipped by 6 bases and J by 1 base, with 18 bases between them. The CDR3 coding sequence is TGTGCCAGCAGGACCCCAGGGGACGGAAGTAACTATGGCTACACCTTC. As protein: CASRTPGDGSNYGYTF.

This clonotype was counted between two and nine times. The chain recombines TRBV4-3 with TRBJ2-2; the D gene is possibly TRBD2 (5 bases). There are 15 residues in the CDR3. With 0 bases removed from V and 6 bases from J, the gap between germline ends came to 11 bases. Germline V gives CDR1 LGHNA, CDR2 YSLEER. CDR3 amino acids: CASSQDHGLPGELFF. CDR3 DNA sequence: TGCGCCAGCAGCCAAGATCACGGACTCCCCGGGGAGCTGTTTTTT.

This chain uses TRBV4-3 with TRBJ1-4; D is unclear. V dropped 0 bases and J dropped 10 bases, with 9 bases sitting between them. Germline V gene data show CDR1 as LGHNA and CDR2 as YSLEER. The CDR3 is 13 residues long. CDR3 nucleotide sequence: TGCGCCAGCAGCCAAGAAAGTTTCGTAAAACTGTTTTTT. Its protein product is CASSQESFVKLFF.

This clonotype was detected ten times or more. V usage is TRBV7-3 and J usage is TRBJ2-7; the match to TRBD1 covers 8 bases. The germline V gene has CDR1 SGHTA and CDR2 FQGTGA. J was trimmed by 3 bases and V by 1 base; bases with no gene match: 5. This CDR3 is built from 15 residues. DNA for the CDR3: TGTGCCAGCAGCTTAATGCCAGGACAGGGCTACGAGCAGTACTTC. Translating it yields CASSLMPGQGYEQYF.

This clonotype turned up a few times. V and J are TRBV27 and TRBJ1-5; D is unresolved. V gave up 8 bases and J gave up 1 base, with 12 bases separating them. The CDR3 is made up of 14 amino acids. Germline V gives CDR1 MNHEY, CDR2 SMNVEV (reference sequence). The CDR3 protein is CASALGWSNQPQHF. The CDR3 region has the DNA TGTGCCAGCGCTCTGGGGTGGAGCAATCAGCCCCAGCATTTT.

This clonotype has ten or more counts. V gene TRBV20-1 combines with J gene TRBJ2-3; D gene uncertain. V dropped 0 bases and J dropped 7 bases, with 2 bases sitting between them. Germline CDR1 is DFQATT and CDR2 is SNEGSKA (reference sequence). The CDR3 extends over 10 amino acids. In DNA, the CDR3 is TGCAGTGCTAGAGAGAATACGCAGTATTTT. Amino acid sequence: CSARENTQYF.

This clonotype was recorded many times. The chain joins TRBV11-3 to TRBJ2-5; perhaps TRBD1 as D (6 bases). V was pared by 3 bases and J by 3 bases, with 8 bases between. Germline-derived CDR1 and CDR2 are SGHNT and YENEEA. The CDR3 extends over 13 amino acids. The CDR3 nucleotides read TGTGCCAGCAGCTTTCCAGGGGAAGAGACCCAGTACTTC. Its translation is CASSFPGEETQYF.

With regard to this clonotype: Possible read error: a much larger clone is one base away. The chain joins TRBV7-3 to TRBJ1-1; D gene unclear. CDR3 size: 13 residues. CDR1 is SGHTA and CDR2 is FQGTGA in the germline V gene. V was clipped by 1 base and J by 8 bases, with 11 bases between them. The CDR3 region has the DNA TGTGCCAGCAGCTTAAACGATGAAGGGGAAGCTTTCTTT. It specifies CASSLNDEGEAFF. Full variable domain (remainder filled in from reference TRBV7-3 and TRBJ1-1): GAGVSQTPSNKVTEKGKYVELRCDPISGHTALYWYRQSLGQGPEFLIYFQGTGAADDSGLPNDRFFAVRPEGSVSTLKIQRTERGDSAVYLCASSLNDEGEAFFGQGTRLTVV.

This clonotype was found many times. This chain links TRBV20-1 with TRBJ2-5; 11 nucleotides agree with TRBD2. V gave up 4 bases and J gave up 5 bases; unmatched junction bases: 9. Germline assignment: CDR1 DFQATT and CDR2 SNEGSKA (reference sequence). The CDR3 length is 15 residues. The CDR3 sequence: CSAKSIAGGRETQYF. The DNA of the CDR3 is TGCAGTGCTAAGTCTATAGCGGGGGGGAGGGAGACCCAGTACTTC.

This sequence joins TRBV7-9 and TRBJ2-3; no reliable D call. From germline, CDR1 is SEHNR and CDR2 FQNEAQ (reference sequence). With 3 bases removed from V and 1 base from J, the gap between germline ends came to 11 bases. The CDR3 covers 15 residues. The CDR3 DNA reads TGTGCCAGCAGCTTTCGGGCCCCTCGCACAGATACGCAGTATTTT. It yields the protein CASSFRAPRTDTQYF.

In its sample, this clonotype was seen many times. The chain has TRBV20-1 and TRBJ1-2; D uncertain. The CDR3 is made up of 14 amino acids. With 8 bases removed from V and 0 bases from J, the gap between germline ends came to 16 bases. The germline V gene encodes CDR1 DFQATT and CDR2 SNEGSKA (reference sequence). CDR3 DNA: TGCAGTCCATTCTGGGATAAAGCTAACTATGGCTACACCTTC. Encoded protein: CSPFWDKANYGYTF.

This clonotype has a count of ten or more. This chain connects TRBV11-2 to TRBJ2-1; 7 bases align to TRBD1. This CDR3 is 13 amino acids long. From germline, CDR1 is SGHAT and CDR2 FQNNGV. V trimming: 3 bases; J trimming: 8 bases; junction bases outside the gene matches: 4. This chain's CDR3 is CASSFNQGDEQFF. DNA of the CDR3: TGTGCCAGCAGCTTTAATCAGGGGGATGAGCAGTTCTTC.

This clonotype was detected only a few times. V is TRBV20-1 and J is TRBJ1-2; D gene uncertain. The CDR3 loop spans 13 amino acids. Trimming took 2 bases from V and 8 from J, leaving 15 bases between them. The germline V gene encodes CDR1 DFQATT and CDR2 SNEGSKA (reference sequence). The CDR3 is CSARFLGLGGYTF. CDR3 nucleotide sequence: TGCAGTGCTAGATTTCTGGGCCTAGGGGGCTACACCTTC.

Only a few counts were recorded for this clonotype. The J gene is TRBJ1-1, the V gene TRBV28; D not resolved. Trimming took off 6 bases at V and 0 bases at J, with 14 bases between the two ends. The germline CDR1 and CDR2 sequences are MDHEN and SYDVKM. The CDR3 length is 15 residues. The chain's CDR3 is CASRGLGRLNTEAFF. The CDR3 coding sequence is TGTGCCAGCAGAGGGCTCGGACGGCTGAACACTGAAGCTTTCTTT.

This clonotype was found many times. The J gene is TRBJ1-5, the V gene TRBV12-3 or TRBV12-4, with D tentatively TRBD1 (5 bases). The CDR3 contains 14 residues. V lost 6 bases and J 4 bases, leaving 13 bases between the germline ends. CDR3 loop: CASRRGPRNQPQHF. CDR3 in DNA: TGTGCCAGCAGGCGGGGACCCAGAAATCAGCCCCAGCATTTT.

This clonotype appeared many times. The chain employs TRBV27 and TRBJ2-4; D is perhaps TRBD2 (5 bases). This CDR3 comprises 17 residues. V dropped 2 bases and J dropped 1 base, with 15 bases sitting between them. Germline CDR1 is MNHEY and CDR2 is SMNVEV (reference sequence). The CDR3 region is CASSLRSSGLAKNIQYF. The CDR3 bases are TGTGCCAGCAGTTTAAGGTCGTCAGGACTCGCCAAAAACATTCAGTACTTC.

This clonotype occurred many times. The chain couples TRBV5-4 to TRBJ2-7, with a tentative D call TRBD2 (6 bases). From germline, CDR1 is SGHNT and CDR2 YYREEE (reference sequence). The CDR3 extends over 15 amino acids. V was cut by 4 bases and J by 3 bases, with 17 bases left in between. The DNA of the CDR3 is TGTGCCAGCAGCCCGATTACTGGGGGGATCTACGAGCAGTACTTC. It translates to CASSPITGGIYEQYF.

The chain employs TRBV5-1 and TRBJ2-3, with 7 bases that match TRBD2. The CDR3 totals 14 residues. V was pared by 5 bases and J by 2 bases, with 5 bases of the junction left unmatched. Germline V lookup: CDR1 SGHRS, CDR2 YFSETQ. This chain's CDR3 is CASSPRGNTDTQYF. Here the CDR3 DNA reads TGCGCCAGCAGTCCGCGGGGGAACACAGATACGCAGTATTTT.

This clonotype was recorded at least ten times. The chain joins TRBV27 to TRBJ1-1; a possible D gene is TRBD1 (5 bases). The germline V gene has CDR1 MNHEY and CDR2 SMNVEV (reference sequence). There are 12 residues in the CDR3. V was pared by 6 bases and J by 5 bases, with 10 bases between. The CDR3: CASRSRATEAFF. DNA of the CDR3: TGTGCCAGCAGGAGCAGGGCAACTGAAGCTTTCTTT.

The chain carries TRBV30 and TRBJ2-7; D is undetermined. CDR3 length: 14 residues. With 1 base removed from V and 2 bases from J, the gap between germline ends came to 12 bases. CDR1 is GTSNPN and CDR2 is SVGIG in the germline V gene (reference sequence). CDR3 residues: CAWSGEQIPYEQYF. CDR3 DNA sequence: TGTGCCTGGAGTGGGGAACAGATCCCCTACGAGCAGTACTTC.

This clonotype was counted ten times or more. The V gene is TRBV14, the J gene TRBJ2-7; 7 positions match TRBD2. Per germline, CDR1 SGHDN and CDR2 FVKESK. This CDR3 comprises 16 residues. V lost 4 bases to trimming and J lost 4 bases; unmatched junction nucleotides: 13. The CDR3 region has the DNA TGTGCCAGCAGCCCCCAGGAGCGGGGCAGGAGTTACGAGCAGTACTTC. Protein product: CASSPQERGRSYEQYF.

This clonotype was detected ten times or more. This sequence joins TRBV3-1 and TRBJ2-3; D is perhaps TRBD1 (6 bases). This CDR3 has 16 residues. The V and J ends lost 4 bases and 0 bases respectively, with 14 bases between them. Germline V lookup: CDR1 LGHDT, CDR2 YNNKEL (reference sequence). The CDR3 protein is CASSLFGDISTDTQYF. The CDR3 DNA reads TGTGCCAGCAGCCTTTTCGGGGACATCAGCACAGATACGCAGTATTTT.

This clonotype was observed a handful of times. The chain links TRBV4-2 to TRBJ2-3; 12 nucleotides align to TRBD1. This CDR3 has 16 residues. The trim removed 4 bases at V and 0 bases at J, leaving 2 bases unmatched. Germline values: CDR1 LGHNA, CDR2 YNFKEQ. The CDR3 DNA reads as TGTGCCAGCAGCCCGGGACAGGGGGCGAGCACAGATACGCAGTATTTT. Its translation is CASSPGQGASTDTQYF.

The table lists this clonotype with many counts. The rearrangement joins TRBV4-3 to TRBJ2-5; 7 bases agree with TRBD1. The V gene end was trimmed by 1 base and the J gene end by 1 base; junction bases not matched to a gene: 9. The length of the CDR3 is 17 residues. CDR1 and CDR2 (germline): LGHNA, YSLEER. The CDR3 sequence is CASSQVRGGLSQETQYF. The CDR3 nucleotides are TGCGCCAGCAGCCAAGTACGAGGGGGCCTTAGCCAAGAGACCCAGTACTTC.